The present T cell receptor (beta chain) was sequenced within a study of cytotoxic CD8 clonotypes in ibrutinib-treated CLL. Findings of the study overall: With treatment, public clonotypes, which were uncommon, either contracted or remained stable. Sample timing was unmatched between remission and later-progressing patients; lymph nodes unstudied. The study found clonality rose at ibrutinib response, then fell toward baseline at progression.

Some clones are missing from TCRdb's copy, which holds only in-frame ones; the method was immunoSEQ multiplex PCR. The sample lists some 300,000 clones; 80% were seen once. There are 14 residues in the CDR3. The germline V gene has CDR1 SGHTA and CDR2 FQGNSA. V lost 6 bases, J lost 7 bases, and 15 bases lay in between. A word on this clone: Its antigen is currently unknown.

The source material was PBMCs, sampled before ibrutinib treatment. V is TRBV7-2 and J is TRBJ2-2, with a weak D call TRBD1 (6 bases). The sequence came from a human donor with chronic lymphocytic leukemia. CDR3 coding DNA: TGTGCCAGCAGGGGGGCACTATCCGTCGGGGAGCTGTTTTTT. Translating gives CASRGALSVGELFF.